These 30 T cell receptor beta chains came from one sample sequenced in a study of cytomegalovirus exposure and HLA in healthy donors. A multiplex PCR was run with 60 Vbeta primers and 13 Jbeta primers. Profiling relied on immunoSEQ multiplex PCR, and the TCRdb table lists in-frame clones only, not all of them. The table records under 150,000 clones, 85% of them present only once. Sequenced sample: PBMCs. These receptors all stem from a woman in her 30s in good health and CMV-seropositive.

This sequence joins TRBV2 and TRBJ1-1; perhaps TRBD1 as D (5 bases). Trimming stripped 8 bases from V and 5 bases from J, with 9 bases between. Germline V gene lookup returns CDR1 SNHLY and CDR2 FYNNEI. This CDR3 spans 11 amino acids. CDR3 protein: CASGGGTEAFF. The CDR3 DNA reads TGTGCCAGCGGGGGGGGTACTGAAGCTTTCTTT.

This clone was detected only once. The chain uses TRBV5-8 and TRBJ2-7; possibly TRBD1 for D (8 bases). Trimming shortened V by 0 bases and J by 5 bases, and 30 bases separated the two germline ends. The CDR3 contains 20 residues. Germline lookup yields CDR1 SGHTS and CDR2 YDEGEE. The CDR3 region has the DNA TGTGCCAGCAGCTTGGACCTCCCGGGGGAGGACAGGGAGGGAATGGACGAGCAGTACTTC. Protein sequence: CASSLDLPGEDREGMDEQYF.

The chain carries TRBV29-1 and TRBJ2-1; tentative D call: TRBD2 (6 bases). This CDR3 is 14 amino acids long. Germline V gives CDR1 SQVTM, CDR2 ANQGSEA. Trimming shortened V by 3 bases and J by 4 bases, and 13 bases separated the two germline ends. Here the CDR3 DNA reads TGCAGCGTTGAGAAACGGGAGCTTTACAATGAGCAGTTCTTC. Translating gives CSVEKRELYNEQFF.

The genes are TRBV19 and TRBJ2-1, with D perhaps matching TRBD1 (5 bases). The germline V and J ends were trimmed by 2 bases and 8 bases, with 13 bases remaining between them. In germline, CDR1 is LNHDA, CDR2 SQIVND (reference sequence). The CDR3 is made up of 14 amino acids. The CDR3 DNA reads TGTGCCAGTAGTATACAGGGTTTAATAGATGAGCAGTTCTTC. Its translation: CASSIQGLIDEQFF.

The chain combines TRBV5-1 with TRBJ2-7, with D tentatively TRBD1 (5 bases). V lost 0 bases to trimming and J lost 4 bases, with 8 bases between them. From germline, CDR1 is SGHRS and CDR2 YFSETQ. This CDR3 is built from 13 residues. CDR3 sequence (DNA): TGCGCCAGCAGCTTGGTAGGGGAATACGAGCAGTACTTC. It encodes CASSLVGEYEQYF.

The chain is built from TRBV5-4 and TRBJ2-4, with TRBD2 identical over 8 bases. Germline V CDR1 and CDR2: SGHNT, YYREEE (reference sequence). The CDR3 has 15 amino acids. J was trimmed by 8 bases and V by 2 bases; bases with no gene match: 9. The CDR3 region has the DNA TGTGCCAGCAGCTTAGCGCAGGCGGGAGGAGACATTCAGTACTTC. As protein: CASSLAQAGGDIQYF.

The rearrangement links TRBV7-3 to TRBJ2-2, with D maybe TRBD1 (6 bases). V lost 6 bases, J lost 3 bases, and 11 bases lay in between. This CDR3 is 14 amino acids long. Germline assignment: CDR1 SGHTA and CDR2 FQGTGA. CDR3 sequence reads: CASRMDSYTGELFF. In nucleotides, the CDR3 is TGTGCCAGCAGGATGGACAGCTACACCGGGGAGCTGTTTTTT.

This chain links TRBV27 with TRBJ2-2; 9 bases are shared with TRBD1. The CDR3 length is 15 residues. Losses at the gene ends were 5 bases for V and 4 bases for J; bases not matched to a gene: 5. Germline-derived CDR1 and CDR2 are MNHEY and SMNVEV (reference sequence). The CDR3 region has the DNA TGTGCCAGCAGTCTCACAGGGGGCACCACCGGGGAGCTGTTTTTT. Amino acids: CASSLTGGTTGELFF.

The rearrangement uses TRBV7-9 and TRBJ2-1; TRBD2 aligns across 7 bases. Trimming removed 3 bases from V and 3 bases from J; junction bases left unmatched: 5. The germline gives CDR1 SEHNR, CDR2 FQNEAQ (reference sequence). CDR3 size: 15 residues. CDR3 sequence reads: CASSFLAVHYNEQFF. CDR3 bases: TGTGCCAGCAGCTTCCTAGCGGTACACTACAATGAGCAGTTCTTC.

The genes are TRBV7-8 and TRBJ1-5; D is possibly TRBD1 (5 bases). Trimming left V 3 bases short and J 3 bases short, with 15 bases between. The CDR3 runs 16 residues. Germline CDR1 is SGHVS and CDR2 is FQNEAQ. This CDR3 reads CASSLEGTFSNQPQHF. CDR3 sequence (DNA): TGTGCCAGCAGCTTGGAGGGGACTTTTTCCAATCAGCCCCAGCATTTT.

The chain is built from TRBV28 and TRBJ2-7; D not certain. The CDR3 consists of 14 residues. Germline CDR1 and CDR2: MDHEN and SYDVKM. Trimming cost V 6 bases and J 0 bases, with 12 bases left between them. The CDR3 loop is CASSIGLSSYEQYF. DNA for the CDR3: TGTGCCAGCAGCATCGGTTTAAGCTCCTACGAGCAGTACTTC.

This clone was observed once. The rearrangement links TRBV4-2 to TRBJ1-1, with D perhaps TRBD1 (5 bases). CDR3 length: 15 residues. The V gene's germline CDR1 is LGHNA and CDR2 YNFKEQ. The germline V and J ends were trimmed by 1 base and 0 bases, with 9 bases remaining between them. The CDR3 sequence: CASSQGQYMNTEAFF. In DNA, the CDR3 is TGTGCCAGCAGCCAAGGACAGTACATGAACACTGAAGCTTTCTTT.

The gene calls are TRBV15 and TRBJ2-7; TRBD1 might be the D (5 bases). The CDR3 is 15 residues long. In germline, CDR1 is LNHNV, CDR2 YYDKDF (reference sequence). Trimming removed 5 bases from V and 3 bases from J, with 17 bases in between. The CDR3 DNA reads as TGTGCCACCAGCCCACGCAGGGCAGGTGTCTACGAGCAGTACTTC. Protein sequence: CATSPRRAGVYEQYF.

The chain joins TRBV7-3 to TRBJ1-1, with D uncertain. Germline assignment: CDR1 SGHTA and CDR2 FQGTGA. The V end lost 5 bases, the J end lost 4 bases, and 11 bases lay between the germline ends. CDR3 length: 13 amino acids. The CDR3 bases are TGTGCCAGCAGCCTCGGTTCTACCACTGAAGCTTTCTTT. Encoded protein: CASSLGSTTEAFF.

The genes are TRBV6-5 and TRBJ1-5; tentative D call: TRBD1 (6 bases). Germline-derived CDR1 and CDR2 are MNHEY and SVGAGI. The CDR3 has 14 residues. V lost 8 bases and J lost 0, with 11 bases in between. The DNA for the CDR3 is TGTGCCAGCCTAGACAGGAATAGCAATCAGCCCCAGCATTTT. It is translated as CASLDRNSNQPQHF.

Written as DNA, the CDR3 is TGCGCCAGCAGCTTGGCCGGGACTAGCCCTGGGGGGCTTGAGCAGTTCTTC. It yields the protein CASSLAGTSPGGLEQFF. The chain uses TRBV5-1 and TRBJ2-1; TRBD2 agrees at 9 bases. Germline V gene data show CDR1 as SGHRS and CDR2 as YFSETQ. The V segment lost 0 bases and the J segment 9 bases; nucleotides outside the gene matches: 13. CDR3 length equals 17 residues.

The V and J genes are TRBV28 and TRBJ1-5; the D gene is possibly TRBD1 (5 bases). The V end was cut by 6 bases, the J end by 0 bases, with 18 bases between. The germline gives CDR1 MDHEN, CDR2 SYDVKM. The CDR3 loop spans 17 amino acids. CDR3 DNA sequence: TGTGCCAGCAGCTCCGTCGGGACGGACTATAGCAATCAGCCCCAGCATTTT. Translating gives CASSSVGTDYSNQPQHF. Using reference TRBV28 and TRBJ1-5 for the parts outside the CDR3, the full variable domain is DVKVTQSSRYLVKRTGEKVFLECVQDMDHENMFWYRQDPGLGLRLIYFSYDVKMKEKGDIPEGYSVSREKKERFSLILESASTNQTSMYLCASSSVGTDYSNQPQHFGDGTRLSIL.

V gene TRBV11-2 combines with J gene TRBJ2-1; 8 bases fit TRBD1. CDR1 is SGHAT, CDR2 FQNNGV, per germline. Losses at the gene ends were 1 base for V and 6 bases for J; bases not matched to a gene: 5. This CDR3 is 15 amino acids long. CDR3 in amino acids: CASSLGRTGSNEQFF. CDR3 DNA sequence: TGTGCCAGCAGCTTAGGCCGGACAGGGAGCAATGAGCAGTTCTTC. Complete variable domain (other parts from reference TRBV11-2 and TRBJ2-1): EAGVAQSPRYKIIEKRQSVAFWCNPISGHATLYWYQQILGQGPKLLIQFQNNGVVDDSQLPKDRFSAERLKGVDSTLKIQPAKLEDSAVYLCASSLGRTGSNEQFFGPGTRLTVL.

This rearrangement joins TRBV15 to TRBJ1-3, with TRBD1 matching over 9 bases. The CDR3 extends over 13 amino acids. CDR1 LNHNV and CDR2 YYDKDF come from the germline V gene (reference sequence). J gave up 7 bases and V 3 bases, and 1 base lay outside the gene matches. The CDR3 spells CATSSDRGNTIYF. CDR3 nucleotides: TGTGCCACCAGCAGCGACAGGGGGAACACCATATATTTT.

V is TRBV30 and J is TRBJ1-1; no reliable D call. CDR1 is GTSNPN and CDR2 is SVGIG in the germline V gene (reference sequence). The ends were cut back, 0 bases at V and 3 bases at J, with 11 bases in the middle. CDR3 length: 14 residues. The CDR3 spells CAWSVHRRDTEAFF. For the CDR3, the DNA is TGTGCCTGGAGTGTACATAGGAGGGACACTGAAGCTTTCTTT.

V usage is TRBV29-1 and J usage is TRBJ1-1; D unresolved. CDR1 SQVTM and CDR2 ANQGSEA come from the germline V gene. The V gene lost 5 bases and the J gene lost 0 bases, with 7 bases spanning the gap. This CDR3 has 12 residues. CDR3 nucleotide sequence: TGCAGCGTTCTTGGCATGAACACTGAAGCTTTCTTT. This codes for CSVLGMNTEAFF.

J is TRBJ1-2 and V is TRBV28; D uncertain. The germline V and J ends were trimmed by 4 bases and 3 bases, with 9 bases remaining between them. Germline CDR1 is MDHEN and CDR2 is SYDVKM. CDR3 length: 13 residues. The chain's CDR3 is CASSSGRDYGYTF. CDR3 nucleotides: TGTGCCAGCAGTTCTGGCCGGGACTATGGCTACACCTTC.

The chain joins TRBV5-6 to TRBJ2-5, with no clear D. CDR1 SGHDT and CDR2 YYEEEE come from the germline V gene. The V end was cut by 4 bases, the J end by 2 bases, with 15 bases between. This CDR3 spans 15 amino acids. DNA of the CDR3: TGTGCCAGCAGCCCATCCCGCACAGCTCAAGAGACCCAGTACTTC. Amino acid sequence: CASSPSRTAQETQYF.

V gene TRBV5-6 combines with J gene TRBJ1-1, with no clear D. CDR1 is SGHDT and CDR2 is YYEEEE in the germline V gene. The ends were cut back, 0 bases at V and 1 base at J, with 4 bases in the middle. The CDR3 totals 13 residues. The CDR3 coding sequence is TGTGCCAGCAGCTTGGTGGCGAACACTGAAGCTTTCTTT. Its protein is CASSLVANTEAFF.

CDR3 residues: CAISASGGAVDEQYF. DNA for the CDR3: TGTGCCATCAGTGCAAGCGGGGGGGCCGTCGACGAGCAGTACTTC. This chain connects TRBV10-3 to TRBJ2-7; 10 bases are shared with TRBD2. There are 15 residues in the CDR3. V lost 4 bases to trimming and J lost 5 bases; unmatched junction nucleotides: 8. Germline assignment: CDR1 ENHRY and CDR2 SYGVKD.

The chain is built from TRBV18 and TRBJ1-2; TRBD1 matches at 7 bases. The CDR3 has 15 residues. The V and J ends lost 6 bases and 4 bases, in that order; junction bases with no gene match: 11. In germline, CDR1 is KGHSH, CDR2 LQKENI. CDR3 amino acids: CASSTLTGIFYGYTF. For the CDR3, the DNA is TGTGCCAGCTCTACCCTGACAGGGATTTTCTATGGCTACACCTTC. Variable domain in full (rest from reference TRBV18 and TRBJ1-2): NAGVMQNPRHLVRRRGQEARLRCSPMKGHSHVYWYRQLPEEGLKFMVYLQKENIIDESGMPKERFSAEFPKEGPSILRIQQVVRGDSAAYFCASSTLTGIFYGYTFGSGTRLTVV.

This clone appeared once. This rearrangement joins TRBV5-1 to TRBJ1-1; TRBD1 aligns across 7 bases. The CDR3 totals 15 residues. The V and J ends lost 4 bases and 5 bases, in that order; junction bases with no gene match: 11. Germline CDR1 is SGHRS and CDR2 is YFSETQ. CDR3 sequence: CASSPIPQGRTEAFF. The DNA for the CDR3 is TGCGCCAGCAGCCCAATTCCACAGGGGAGAACTGAAGCTTTCTTT.

J is TRBJ2-1 and V is TRBV10-1; 12 bases map to TRBD2. Trimming at V came to 8 bases and at J to 3 bases, leaving 5 bases not matched to a gene. Germline V gene data show CDR1 as WNHNN and CDR2 as SYGVQD (reference sequence). The CDR3 contains 15 residues. CDR3 sequence reads: CASFGLAGRYNEQFF. In DNA form, the CDR3 reads TGCGCCAGCTTCGGACTAGCGGGACGCTACAATGAGCAGTTCTTC.

This clone has just a few counts. The CDR3 coding sequence is TGTGCCAGCAGCTTAGCTGGAGGCAGGTACAATGAGCAGTTCTTC. Translation gives CASSLAGGRYNEQFF. The chain has TRBV7-8 and TRBJ2-1; D is possibly TRBD2 (5 bases). CDR3 length: 15 residues. V was cut by 0 bases and J by 4 bases, with 10 bases left in between. In germline, CDR1 is SGHVS, CDR2 FQNEAQ.

The chain couples TRBV19 to TRBJ1-5; D is undetermined. Germline V gives CDR1 LNHDA, CDR2 SQIVND (reference sequence). The CDR3 extends over 13 amino acids. V was cut by 8 bases and J by 1 base, with 9 bases left in between. In nucleotides, the CDR3 is TGTGCCAGTGAAGGGAGAAGCAATCAGCCCCAGCATTTT. Its protein product is CASEGRSNQPQHF.